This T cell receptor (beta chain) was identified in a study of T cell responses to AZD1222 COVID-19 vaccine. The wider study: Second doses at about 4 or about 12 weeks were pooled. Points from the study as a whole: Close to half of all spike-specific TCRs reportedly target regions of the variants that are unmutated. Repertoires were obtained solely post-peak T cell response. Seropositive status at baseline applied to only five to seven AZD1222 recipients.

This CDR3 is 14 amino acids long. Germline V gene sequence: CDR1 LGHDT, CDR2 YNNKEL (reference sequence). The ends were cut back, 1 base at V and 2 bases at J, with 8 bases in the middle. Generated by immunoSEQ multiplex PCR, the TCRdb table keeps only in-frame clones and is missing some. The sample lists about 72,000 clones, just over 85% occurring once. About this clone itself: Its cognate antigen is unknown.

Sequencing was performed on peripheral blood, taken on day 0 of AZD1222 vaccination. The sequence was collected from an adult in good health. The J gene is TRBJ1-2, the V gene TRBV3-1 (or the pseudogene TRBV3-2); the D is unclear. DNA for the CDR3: TGTGCCAGCAGCCAAGCGGAGGGAAACTATGGCTACACCTTC. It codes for CASSQAEGNYGYTF.